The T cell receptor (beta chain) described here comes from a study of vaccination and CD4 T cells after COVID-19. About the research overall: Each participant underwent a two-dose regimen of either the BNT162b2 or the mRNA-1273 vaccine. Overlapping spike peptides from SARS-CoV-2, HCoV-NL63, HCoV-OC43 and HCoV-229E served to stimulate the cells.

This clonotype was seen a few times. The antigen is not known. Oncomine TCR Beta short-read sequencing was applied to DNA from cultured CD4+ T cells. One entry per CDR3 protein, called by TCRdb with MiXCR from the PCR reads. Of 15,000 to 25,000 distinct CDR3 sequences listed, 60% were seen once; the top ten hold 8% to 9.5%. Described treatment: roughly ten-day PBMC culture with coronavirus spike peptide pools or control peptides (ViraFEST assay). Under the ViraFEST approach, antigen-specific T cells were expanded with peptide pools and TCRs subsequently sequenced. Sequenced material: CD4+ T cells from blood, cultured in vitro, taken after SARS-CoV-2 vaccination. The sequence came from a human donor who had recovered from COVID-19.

The CDR3 nucleotides read TGTGCCAGCAGTCCCGGGACCTTGAGCACAGATACGCAGTATTTT. The encoded protein is CASSPGTLSTDTQYF. The chain joins TRBV6-1 to TRBJ2-3; either TRBD1 or TRBD2 may fit D (5 bases each). There are 15 residues in the CDR3. Germline loops: CDR1 MNHNS, CDR2 SASEGT. V was pared by 5 bases and J by 0 bases, with 12 bases between.